The 27 T cell receptor beta chains listed next were all sequenced from one sample in a study of human T cells and chemical hapten exposure. Specified time point: patch test 2, 6 weeks after DPC sensitization. Regarding treatment: therapeutic diphenylcyclopropenone sensitization with weekly scalp DPC. TCRdb recomputed calls from the RACE reads with MiXCR, one row per CDR3 protein. The sample comprises over 100,000 distinct CDR3 sequences, less than 10% of which are singletons, and approximately 3% rests with the top ten. Here the sequenced sample was whole blood, taken in connection with sensitization to the hapten diphenylcyclopropenone (DPC). The receptors were gathered from a middle-aged woman with alopecia areata. Some clones in this sample may be carry-over from other donors' samples.

This clonotype was found many times. The V and J genes are TRBV7-6 and TRBJ2-3; 8 nucleotides line up with TRBD1. The ends lost 5 bases at V and 0 bases at J; junction bases unmatched: 10. This CDR3 spans 17 amino acids. Germline CDR1 is SGHVS and CDR2 is FNYEAQ. In nucleotides, the CDR3 is TGTGCCAGCAGCCCCCTGGACAGGGTGGAGAGCACAGATACGCAGTATTTT. Translated: CASSPLDRVESTDTQYF.

The rearrangement joins TRBV11-2 to TRBJ2-7; D perhaps matches TRBD1 (6 bases). The V and J ends lost 5 bases and 3 bases respectively, with 11 bases between them. The V gene's germline CDR1 is SGHAT and CDR2 FQNNGV. The CDR3 sequence is 13 residues long. CDR3 sequence: CASSRHRDYEQYF. DNA for the CDR3: TGTGCCAGCAGCCGACACAGGGACTACGAGCAGTACTTC.

This clonotype appeared many times. The CDR3 nucleotides are TGTGCCAGCAGCTTAAGCTCGGGGGCCTACAATGAGCAGTTCTTC. This sequence encodes CASSLSSGAYNEQFF. This chain links TRBV11-2 with TRBJ2-1, with D maybe TRBD2 (6 bases). This CDR3 spans 15 amino acids. Per germline, CDR1 SGHAT and CDR2 FQNNGV. The germline V and J ends were trimmed by 2 bases and 2 bases, with 10 bases remaining between them. Complete variable domain (other parts from reference TRBV11-2 and TRBJ2-1): EAGVAQSPRYKIIEKRQSVAFWCNPISGHATLYWYQQILGQGPKLLIQFQNNGVVDDSQLPKDRFSAERLKGVDSTLKIQPAKLEDSAVYLCASSLSSGAYNEQFFGPGTRLTVL.

This chain uses TRBV7-9 with TRBJ2-3; TRBD2 matches at 8 bases. CDR1 SEHNR and CDR2 FQNEAQ come from the germline V gene (reference sequence). There are 17 residues in the CDR3. With V trimmed by 2 bases and J by 2 bases, 9 bases remained unmatched. CDR3 residues: CASSLRGGGTLTDTQYF. CDR3 DNA: TGTGCCAGCAGCTTAAGAGGCGGGGGGACCCTCACAGATACGCAGTATTTT.

This clonotype was observed a few times. The J gene is TRBJ1-5, the V gene TRBV19; D may be TRBD1 (6 bases). This CDR3 region has 16 residues. From germline, CDR1 is LNHDA and CDR2 SQIVND (reference sequence). V dropped 9 bases and J dropped 4 bases, with 22 bases sitting between them. Here the CDR3 reads CASRTQGGHSNQPQHF. The CDR3, as DNA: TGTGCCAGCAGAACACAGGGTGGCCATTCTAATCAGCCCCAGCATTTT. Supplemented by reference TRBV19 and TRBJ1-5, the full variable domain reads DGGITQSPKYLFRKEGQNVTLSCEQNLNHDAMYWYRQDPGQGLRLIYYSQIVNDFQKGDIAEGYSVSREKKESFPLTVTSAQKNPTAFYLCASRTQGGHSNQPQHFGDGTRLSIL.

A few counts support this clonotype. The chain carries TRBV29-1 and TRBJ2-7, with D perhaps matching TRBD2 (6 bases). Germline CDR1 SQVTM, CDR2 ANQGSEA. V lost 3 bases and J 3 bases, leaving 12 bases between the germline ends. CDR3 size: 13 residues. The CDR3 coding sequence is TGCAGCGTTGAGGCCTGGGGAGGCTACGAGCAGTACTTC. It is translated as CSVEAWGGYEQYF.

CDR3 bases: TGTGCCAGCAGCCCCGCCGGGGCGGATGAGCAGTTCTTC. Translated: CASSPAGADEQFF. The chain combines TRBV7-2 with TRBJ2-1; D is possibly TRBD1 or TRBD2 (5 bases each). The germline V gene has CDR1 SGHTA and CDR2 FQGNSA. This CDR3 is built from 13 residues. Deletions cut 5 bases from V and 8 bases from J, with 13 bases between.

This clonotype was seen repeatedly, ten times or more. CDR3 residues: CASSDGQGENSPLHF. The CDR3 DNA sequence: TGTGCCAGCAGTGACGGACAGGGAGAGAATTCACCCCTCCACTTT. The V and J genes are TRBV6-1 and TRBJ1-6, with 8 bases fitting TRBD1. The V gene's germline CDR1 is MNHNS and CDR2 SASEGT. The CDR3 spans 15 residues. Trimming removed 3 bases from V and 7 bases from J; junction bases left unmatched: 5.

This clonotype was seen at least ten times. The chain has TRBV6-5 and TRBJ2-7; 9 bases align to TRBD1. Germline CDR1 MNHEY, CDR2 SVGAGI. The V gene end was trimmed by 6 bases and the J gene end by 0 bases; junction bases not matched to a gene: 6. This CDR3 spans 15 amino acids. CDR3 protein: CASRSPGQGSYEQYF. CDR3 nucleotide sequence: TGTGCCAGCAGATCCCCGGGACAGGGCTCCTACGAGCAGTACTTC.

There are a few counts of this clonotype. The chain carries TRBV2 and TRBJ1-5; D gene ambiguous. Germline V gene data show CDR1 as SNHLY and CDR2 as FYNNEI. Trimming shortened V by 3 bases and J by 1 base, and 7 bases separated the two germline ends. The CDR3 is made up of 14 amino acids. DNA of the CDR3: TGTGCCAGCAGTGAGGTCTTAAGCAATCAGCCCCAGCATTTT. As protein: CASSEVLSNQPQHF.

This clonotype was counted only a few times. The genes are TRBV28 and TRBJ2-7; D is perhaps TRBD1 or TRBD2 (6 bases each). Germline V gives CDR1 MDHEN, CDR2 SYDVKM. The CDR3 is 14 amino acids. Trimming shortened V by 6 bases and J by 4 bases, and 16 bases separated the two germline ends. The CDR3: CASSRAGQPYEQYF. For the CDR3, the DNA is TGTGCCAGCAGCCGCGCGGGACAACCTTACGAGCAGTACTTC. The full variable domain, in which reference TRBV28 and TRBJ2-7 provide the parts outside the CDR3, is DVKVTQSSRYLVKRTGEKVFLECVQDMDHENMFWYRQDPGLGLRLIYFSYDVKMKEKGDIPEGYSVSREKKERFSLILESASTNQTSMYLCASSRAGQPYEQYFGPGTRLTVT.

Ten or more counts support this clonotype. The chain is built from TRBV7-2 and TRBJ1-6; D is undetermined. There are 12 residues in the CDR3. Germline CDR1 SGHTA, CDR2 FQGNSA. Trimming took off 1 base at V and 10 bases at J, with 5 bases between the two ends. CDR3 protein: CASSLVGSPLHF. CDR3 DNA sequence: TGTGCCAGCAGCTTAGTTGGGTCACCCCTCCACTTT.

This clonotype was detected many times. The V call is TRBV3-1, the J call TRBJ1-1; no firm D call. V lost 0 bases and J lost 6, with 8 bases in between. This CDR3 has 13 residues. Germline V gives CDR1 LGHDT, CDR2 YNNKEL (reference sequence). The CDR3 spells CASSQDLRAEAFF. The DNA of the CDR3 is TGTGCCAGCAGCCAAGATCTGAGGGCTGAAGCTTTCTTT.

The CDR3 nucleotides are TGTGCCAGCAGTTTAAGTGTTGGCACTGAAGCTTTCTTT. Translating gives CASSLSVGTEAFF. The chain couples TRBV27 to TRBJ1-1; D is unclear. The V end was cut by 2 bases, the J end by 4 bases, with 8 bases between. Germline V gives CDR1 MNHEY, CDR2 SMNVEV (reference sequence). The CDR3 spans 13 residues.

The chain carries TRBV11-1 and TRBJ1-4; 9 nucleotides line up with TRBD1. The V gene's germline CDR1 is SGHAT and CDR2 FQDESV (reference sequence). With V trimmed by 6 bases and J by 11 bases, 10 bases remained unmatched. The CDR3 is 14 residues long. The CDR3 bases are TGTGCCAGCAGTCAGACCGGGACAGGGACCAAACTGTTTTTT. Its translation is CASSQTGTGTKLFF.

This clonotype appeared many times. V and J are TRBV28 and TRBJ2-1; D gene uncertain. Germline lookup yields CDR1 MDHEN and CDR2 SYDVKM. V was cut by 6 bases and J by 10 bases, with 10 bases left in between. CDR3 length: 11 residues. CDR3 in amino acids: CASSYMEEQFF. In nucleotides, the CDR3 is TGTGCCAGCAGCTATATGGAGGAGCAGTTCTTC.

The sample holds many counts of this clonotype. The rearrangement uses TRBV11-2 and TRBJ2-7; unclear D gene. Deletions cut 6 bases from V and 7 bases from J, with 16 bases between. The CDR3 is 13 residues long. Germline V gives CDR1 SGHAT, CDR2 FQNNGV. The CDR3 reads CASSTGPNGEQYF. CDR3 nucleotide sequence: TGTGCCAGCAGTACCGGGCCAAACGGAGAGCAGTACTTC.

This clonotype has ten or more counts. The chain uses TRBV12-3 or TRBV12-4 and TRBJ1-2; D possibly corresponds to TRBD1 (5 bases). Trimming took 6 bases from V and 2 from J, leaving 10 bases between them. This CDR3 is 13 amino acids long. CDR3 sequence: CASREGQNYGYTF. The CDR3 DNA reads as TGTGCCAGCAGGGAGGGGCAGAACTATGGCTACACCTTC.

A word on this clonotype: A junction end diverges from the germline sequence, so it may reflect a read error. The chain uses TRBV5-1 and TRBJ1-3; weak D call: TRBD1 (6 bases). Germline values: CDR1 SGHRS, CDR2 YFSETQ. This CDR3 is 16 amino acids long. The CDR3 is CVSSLGVGTTGNTIYF. DNA for the CDR3: TGCGTCAGCAGCTTGGGGGTCGGGACAACTGGAAACACCATATATTTT.

This clonotype was counted between two and nine times. This chain links TRBV18 with TRBJ1-5; possible D gene TRBD1, 5 bases. This CDR3 comprises 14 residues. Between the trimmed V and J ends, which lost 5 bases and 2 bases, there was a span of 10 bases. Germline lookup yields CDR1 KGHSH and CDR2 LQKENI. The CDR3 here is CASSRGAGNQPQHF. The CDR3 coding sequence is TGTGCCAGCTCAAGGGGCGCGGGCAATCAGCCCCAGCATTTT.

The chain is built from TRBV5-4 and TRBJ2-7, with no clear D. There are 14 residues in the CDR3. The V gene lost 2 bases and the J gene lost 5 bases, with 14 bases spanning the gap. CDR1 is SGHNT, CDR2 YYREEE, per germline (reference sequence). This CDR3 reads CASSFMRAPHEQYF. The CDR3 region has the DNA TGTGCCAGCAGCTTTATGAGAGCACCCCACGAGCAGTACTTC.

This clonotype was counted a few times. This chain links TRBV18 with TRBJ1-1; D gene unclear. The CDR3 has 14 amino acids. Trimming removed 0 bases from V and 4 bases from J, with 9 bases in between. The germline V gene encodes CDR1 KGHSH and CDR2 LQKENI. The CDR3 loop is CASSPPSAGTEAFF. In DNA form, the CDR3 reads TGTGCCAGCTCACCACCTTCGGCGGGCACTGAAGCTTTCTTT. Looking up the rest from reference TRBV18 and TRBJ1-1 gives the full variable domain: NAGVMQNPRHLVRRRGQEARLRCSPMKGHSHVYWYRQLPEEGLKFMVYLQKENIIDESGMPKERFSAEFPKEGPSILRIQQVVRGDSAAYFCASSPPSAGTEAFFGQGTRLTVV.

Concerning this clonotype itself: No conserved phenylalanine or tryptophan is present at the end of the CDR3, so a read error is the likely explanation. V and J are TRBV18 and TRBJ1-1; a weak D match, TRBD1 (5 bases). Per germline, CDR1 KGHSH and CDR2 LQKENI. This CDR3 contains 13 residues. V was clipped by 2 bases and J by 5 bases, with 9 bases between them. The CDR3, as DNA: TGTGCCAGCTCACCAATGGGGCAGACTGAAGCTTTCTCT. It specifies CASSPMGQTEAFS.

This CDR3 is CASSLGFRGTLSYEQYF. CDR3 DNA sequence: TGTGCCAGCAGCTTGGGGTTTAGGGGAACTCTCTCCTACGAGCAGTACTTC. The J gene is TRBJ2-7, the V gene TRBV5-6; possibly TRBD1 for D (5 bases). The V end was cut by 0 bases, the J end by 0 bases, with 16 bases between. Germline V gene sequence: CDR1 SGHDT, CDR2 YYEEEE. The CDR3 loop spans 17 amino acids.

This clonotype was counted many times. V and J are TRBV6-2 or TRBV6-3 and TRBJ2-2; tentative D call: TRBD2 (5 bases). The CDR3 consists of 17 residues. The V gene lost 4 bases and the J gene lost 0 bases, with 15 bases spanning the gap. Germline CDR1 MNHEY, CDR2 SVGEGT. In nucleotides, the CDR3 is TGTGCCAGCAGTTTCCCCGCCCCGGGGACGAACACCGGGGAGCTGTTTTTT. Translating it yields CASSFPAPGTNTGELFF.

This clonotype was seen more than once but under ten times. The chain joins TRBV10-3 to TRBJ1-1, with D uncertain. V dropped 7 bases and J dropped 2 bases, with 11 bases sitting between them. Germline lookup yields CDR1 ENHRY and CDR2 SYGVKD. The CDR3 spans 13 residues. This CDR3 reads CAITLQLNTEAFF. As DNA, the CDR3 is TGTGCCATCACCCTGCAGCTAAACACTGAAGCTTTCTTT.

This clonotype was observed a single time. A much larger clone is a single base away; this may be a read error. The chain is built from TRBV3-1 and TRBJ2-1; 13 bases match TRBD2. V shed 4 bases, J shed 5 bases, and the junction held 5 bases outside the gene matches. CDR3 length: 16 residues. CDR1 LGHDT and CDR2 YNNKEL come from the germline V gene (reference sequence). CDR3 loop: CASSRQTSGGNNEQFF. The CDR3 DNA reads TGTGCCAGCAGCCGCCAGACTAGCGGGGGGAACAATGAGCAGTTCTTC.